Listed below are T cell receptor beta chains from one sample, sequenced in a study of T cell repertoires in cytomegalovirus infection. TCRdb re-analysed the reads in MiXCR, keeping a single row per CDR3 protein. This sample has 150,000 to 200,000 distinct CDR3 sequences, with roughly 28% found just once. The sequencing input was PBMCs. Receptor source: a human donor in good health (CMV status not recorded). Some clones in this sample may be carry-over from other donors' samples. CDR3s include the opening cysteine and the closing phenylalanine or tryptophan. A D gene is named only where the DNA matches it firmly. A clone size is listed for some rows: how often the clone was seen (once, few, many), or a class if it is expanded.

d_gene: TRBD2
v_gene: TRBV7-2
abundance: many
j_gene: TRBJ2-5
CDR3aa: CASSFYSGGSQETQYF
CDR3nt: TGTGCCAGCAGCTTCTACAGCGGGGGGTCCCAAGAGACCCAGTACTTC

d_gene: NA
v_gene: TRBV7-9
abundance: few
j_gene: TRBJ2-3
CDR3aa: CASSFVPGSNTQYF
CDR3nt: TGTGCCAGCAGCTTTGTCCCTGGTTCCAATACGCAGTATTTT

d_gene: NA
v_gene: TRBV7-2
abundance: NA
j_gene: TRBJ1-4
CDR3aa: CASSHGPPDEKLFF
CDR3nt: TGTGCCAGCAGCCATGGACCCCCAGACGAAAAACTGTTTTTT

d_gene: NA
v_gene: TRBV7-2
abundance: few
j_gene: TRBJ2-7
CDR3aa: CASSWPGFEDEQYF
CDR3nt: TGTGCCAGCAGCTGGCCGGGATTCGAAGACGAGCAGTACTTC

d_gene: TRBD1
v_gene: TRBV7-2
abundance: many
j_gene: TRBJ1-1
CDR3aa: CASSLRSGGNTEAFF
CDR3nt: TGTGCCAGCAGCCTCCGATCAGGGGGGAACACTGAAGCTTTCTTT

d_gene: NA
v_gene: TRBV7-2
abundance: many
j_gene: TRBJ2-1
CDR3aa: CASTQGAAAYNEQFF
CDR3nt: TGTGCCAGCACCCAAGGGGCAGCAGCCTACAATGAGCAGTTCTTC

d_gene: NA
v_gene: TRBV11-3
abundance: NA
j_gene: TRBJ1-5
CDR3aa: CASSLVGETPYSNQPQHF
CDR3nt: TGTGCCAGCAGCTTAGTGGGAGAAACCCCTTATAGCAATCAGCCCCAGCATTTT

d_gene: TRBD1
v_gene: TRBV3-1
abundance: once
j_gene: TRBJ2-1
CDR3aa: CASSRTGGTYNEQFF
CDR3nt: TGTGCCAGCAGCCGGACAGGGGGGACCTACAATGAGCAGTTCTTC

d_gene: NA
v_gene: TRBV15
abundance: few
j_gene: TRBJ2-7
CDR3aa: CATSREGVYEQYF
CDR3nt: TGTGCCACCAGCAGAGAGGGTGTCTACGAGCAGTACTTC

d_gene: NA
v_gene: TRBV7-8
abundance: many
j_gene: TRBJ2-1
CDR3aa: CASSLKGPQRDEQFF
CDR3nt: TGTGCCAGCAGCTTAAAGGGACCGCAACGCGATGAGCAGTTCTTC

d_gene: NA
v_gene: TRBV7-2
abundance: NA
j_gene: TRBJ2-7
CDR3aa: CASSLVSGKGEQYF
CDR3nt: TGTGCCAGCAGCTTAGTTTCCGGTAAGGGCGAGCAGTACTTC

d_gene: NA
v_gene: TRBV5-6
abundance: once
j_gene: TRBJ2-3
CDR3aa: CASSLRGGRADTQYF
CDR3nt: TGTGCCAGCAGCTTGAGGGGGGGGCGGGCAGATACGCAGTATTTT

d_gene: NA
v_gene: TRBV3-1
abundance: NA
j_gene: TRBJ2-7
CDR3aa: CASSRSQNSYEQYF
CDR3nt: TGTGCCAGCAGCCGGTCACAGAACTCCTACGAGCAGTACTTC

d_gene: NA
v_gene: TRBV10-3
abundance: NA
j_gene: TRBJ2-1
CDR3aa: CAISTLSGNEQFF
CDR3nt: TGTGCCATCAGTACCCTAAGCGGGAATGAGCAGTTCTTC

d_gene: NA
v_gene: TRBV11-2
abundance: NA
j_gene: TRBJ2-5
CDR3aa: CASSLSGAGGETQYF
CDR3nt: TGTGCCAGCAGTCTGTCGGGGGCGGGTGGGGAGACCCAGTACTTC

d_gene: NA
v_gene: TRBV11-2
abundance: NA
j_gene: TRBJ1-3
CDR3aa: CASSQSFSGNTIYF
CDR3nt: TGTGCCAGCAGCCAAAGCTTCTCTGGAAACACCATATATTTT

d_gene: NA
v_gene: TRBV7-8
abundance: many
j_gene: TRBJ2-7
CDR3aa: CASSPGSRDGEQYF
CDR3nt: TGTGCCAGCAGCCCCGGGAGCAGGGATGGCGAGCAGTACTTC

d_gene: TRBD1
v_gene: TRBV11-2
abundance: NA
j_gene: TRBJ1-6
CDR3aa: CASTPNLQGANSPLHF
CDR3nt: TGTGCCAGCACCCCTAACCTACAGGGGGCTAATTCACCCCTCCACTTT

d_gene: NA
v_gene: TRBV3-1
abundance: many
j_gene: TRBJ2-1
CDR3aa: CASSKLSSYNEQFF
CDR3nt: TGTGCCAGCAGCAAATTAAGCTCCTACAATGAGCAGTTCTTC

d_gene: NA
v_gene: TRBV9
abundance: few
j_gene: TRBJ1-2
CDR3aa: CASSVEGPGYGYTF
CDR3nt: TGTGCCAGCAGCGTAGAGGGGCCAGGCTATGGCTACACCTTC

d_gene: NA
v_gene: TRBV11-3
abundance: medium-sized
j_gene: TRBJ2-5
CDR3aa: CASSFWTRGPPQETQYF
CDR3nt: TGTGCCAGCAGCTTCTGGACTAGGGGGCCCCCCCAAGAGACCCAGTACTTC

d_gene: NA
v_gene: TRBV11-2
abundance: few
j_gene: TRBJ2-5
CDR3aa: CASSLRWGPEETQYF
CDR3nt: TGTGCCAGCAGCTTACGCTGGGGGCCGGAAGAGACCCAGTACTTC

d_gene: TRBD1
v_gene: TRBV6-6
abundance: few
j_gene: TRBJ1-5
CDR3aa: CASRYGTGAEPQHF
CDR3nt: TGTGCCAGCAGATATGGGACAGGGGCAGAGCCCCAGCATTTT

d_gene: TRBD2
v_gene: TRBV12-3/TRBV12-4
abundance: NA
j_gene: TRBJ2-3
CDR3aa: CASSPLTSGGGTDTQYF
CDR3nt: TGTGCCAGCAGCCCTTTGACTAGCGGGGGGGGCACAGATACGCAGTATTTT

d_gene: TRBD1
v_gene: TRBV7-2
abundance: many
j_gene: TRBJ2-1
CDR3aa: CASSPVGTGYYNEQFF
CDR3nt: TGTGCCAGCAGCCCAGTCGGGACAGGGTACTACAATGAGCAGTTCTTC

d_gene: TRBD2
v_gene: TRBV7-9
abundance: NA
j_gene: TRBJ2-1
CDR3aa: CASSFTGLVRYNEQFF
CDR3nt: TGTGCCAGCAGCTTTACCGGACTAGTTCGCTACAATGAGCAGTTCTTC

d_gene: NA
v_gene: TRBV11-2
abundance: few
j_gene: TRBJ2-7
CDR3aa: CASSLIHEQYF
CDR3nt: TGTGCCAGCAGCTTAATACACGAGCAGTACTTC

d_gene: NA
v_gene: TRBV7-6
abundance: few
j_gene: TRBJ1-1
CDR3aa: CASSLQGLDTEAFF
CDR3nt: TGTGCCAGCAGCTTACAGGGATTGGACACTGAAGCTTTCTTT

d_gene: NA
v_gene: TRBV4-1
abundance: NA
j_gene: TRBJ2-5
CDR3aa: CASSQVESETQYF
CDR3nt: TGCGCCAGCAGCCAAGTTGAGTCAGAGACCCAGTACTTC

d_gene: NA
v_gene: TRBV7-9
abundance: few
j_gene: TRBJ2-7
CDR3aa: CASSPPGTVSYEQYF
CDR3nt: TGTGCCAGCAGCCCGCCTGGGACCGTCTCCTACGAGCAGTACTTC

d_gene: NA
v_gene: TRBV7-2
abundance: many
j_gene: TRBJ1-2
CDR3aa: CASSFSPNSNDGYTF
CDR3nt: TGTGCCAGCAGCTTTAGCCCTAATTCTAATGATGGCTACACCTTC

d_gene: TRBD2
v_gene: TRBV11-2
abundance: few
j_gene: TRBJ2-5
CDR3aa: CASSSGTSGGFGETQYF
CDR3nt: TGTGCCAGCAGCTCAGGGACTAGCGGGGGTTTCGGAGAGACCCAGTACTTC

d_gene: TRBD1
v_gene: TRBV12-3/TRBV12-4
abundance: few
j_gene: TRBJ2-5
CDR3aa: CASSFGQGAGWGETQYF
CDR3nt: TGTGCCAGCAGTTTCGGACAGGGGGCAGGGTGGGGAGAGACCCAGTACTTC

d_gene: NA
v_gene: TRBV20-1
abundance: NA
j_gene: TRBJ1-2
CDR3aa: CSARDKRTEAFGGGYTF
CDR3nt: TGCAGTGCTAGAGATAAAAGGACAGAAGCGTTCGGGGGGGGCTACACCTTC

d_gene: NA
v_gene: TRBV29-1
abundance: NA
j_gene: TRBJ1-2
CDR3aa: CSGEQAYGYTF
CDR3nt: TGCAGCGGGGAACAGGCCTATGGCTACACCTTC

d_gene: NA
v_gene: TRBV7-6
abundance: NA
j_gene: TRBJ2-5
CDR3aa: CASLRDTGETQYF
CDR3nt: TGTGCCAGCCTCCGAGACACCGGAGAGACCCAGTACTTC

d_gene: TRBD2
v_gene: TRBV7-2
abundance: many
j_gene: TRBJ2-7
CDR3aa: CASSRLAGSYEQYF
CDR3nt: TGTGCCAGCAGCCGACTAGCGGGAAGCTACGAGCAGTACTTC

d_gene: NA
v_gene: TRBV2
abundance: NA
j_gene: TRBJ2-7
CDR3aa: CASSEINEQYF
CDR3nt: TGTGCCAGCAGTGAAATAAACGAGCAGTACTTC

d_gene: NA
v_gene: TRBV18
abundance: few
j_gene: TRBJ2-7
CDR3aa: CASSGDPFDEQYF
CDR3nt: TGTGCCAGCTCAGGGGACCCTTTTGATGAGCAGTACTTC

d_gene: NA
v_gene: TRBV5-6
abundance: many
j_gene: TRBJ2-2
CDR3aa: CASSLWGANTGELFF
CDR3nt: TGTGCCAGCAGCTTGTGGGGAGCGAACACCGGGGAGCTGTTTTTT

d_gene: TRBD2
v_gene: TRBV29-1
abundance: once
j_gene: TRBJ2-1
CDR3aa: CSVRRGLAEGNEQFF
CDR3nt: TGCAGCGTCCGAAGGGGACTAGCGGAGGGCAATGAGCAGTTCTTC

d_gene: TRBD2
v_gene: TRBV5-5
abundance: few
j_gene: TRBJ2-7
CDR3aa: CASSSTSGGEDEQYF
CDR3nt: TGTGCCAGCAGCTCCACTAGCGGGGGGGAAGACGAGCAGTACTTC

d_gene: TRBD2
v_gene: TRBV19
abundance: few
j_gene: TRBJ2-3
CDR3aa: CASSYVLRGNTDTQYF
CDR3nt: TGTGCCAGTAGTTATGTTTTGCGGGGGAACACAGATACGCAGTATTTT

d_gene: NA
v_gene: TRBV7-2
abundance: few
j_gene: TRBJ1-1
CDR3aa: CASSSSRGWSPLNMNTEAFF
CDR3nt: TGTGCCAGCAGCTCCTCAAGGGGATGGTCCCCTCTTAATATGAACACTGAAGCTTTCTTT

d_gene: TRBD1
v_gene: TRBV7-2
abundance: few
j_gene: TRBJ1-6
CDR3aa: CASSSPPGTGASPLHF
CDR3nt: TGTGCCAGCAGCTCCCCACCCGGGACAGGAGCTTCACCCCTCCACTTT

d_gene: NA
v_gene: TRBV3-1
abundance: NA
j_gene: TRBJ1-2
CDR3aa: CASSQVDGYTF
CDR3nt: TGTGCCAGCAGCCAAGTAGATGGCTACACCTTC

d_gene: NA
v_gene: TRBV6-6
abundance: NA
j_gene: TRBJ1-1
CDR3aa: CASSGRQAHTEAFF
CDR3nt: TGTGCCAGCAGTGGTCGACAGGCCCACACTGAAGCTTTCTTT

d_gene: NA
v_gene: TRBV5-5
abundance: few
j_gene: TRBJ1-3
CDR3aa: CASSLSWVPSGNTIYF
CDR3nt: TGTGCCAGCAGCTTGTCATGGGTCCCGTCTGGAAACACCATATATTTT

d_gene: TRBD2
v_gene: TRBV4-3
abundance: NA
j_gene: TRBJ2-2
CDR3aa: CASSQGLASNTGELFF
CDR3nt: TGCGCCAGCAGCCAAGGACTAGCCTCCAACACCGGGGAGCTGTTTTTT

d_gene: TRBD1
v_gene: TRBV18
abundance: NA
j_gene: TRBJ2-3
CDR3aa: CASSPLTGGGSTDTQYF
CDR3nt: TGTGCCAGCTCACCCCTGACAGGGGGCGGTAGCACAGATACGCAGTATTTT

d_gene: NA
v_gene: TRBV25-1
abundance: NA
j_gene: TRBJ1-5
CDR3aa: CASSLSGPGSQPQHF
CDR3nt: TGTGCCAGCAGTCTTTCCGGACCTGGTAGTCAGCCCCAGCATTTT

d_gene: NA
v_gene: TRBV7-2
abundance: NA
j_gene: TRBJ2-2
CDR3aa: CASSLGLAGKELFF
CDR3nt: TGTGCCAGCAGCTTAGGGCTGGCGGGGAAGGAGCTGTTTTTT

d_gene: TRBD1
v_gene: TRBV6-2/TRBV6-3
abundance: NA
j_gene: TRBJ1-1
CDR3aa: CASSLAGTGGQTEAFF
CDR3nt: TGTGCCAGCAGCCTTGCGGGGACAGGGGGCCAAACTGAAGCTTTCTTT

d_gene: TRBD2
v_gene: TRBV20-1
abundance: NA
j_gene: TRBJ2-3
CDR3aa: CSATDRGGTDTQYF
CDR3nt: TGCAGTGCCACAGACCGGGGGGGCACAGATACGCAGTATTTT

d_gene: NA
v_gene: TRBV10-3
abundance: NA
j_gene: TRBJ1-1
CDR3aa: CAISAGRDTEAFF
CDR3nt: TGTGCCATCAGTGCAGGGCGGGACACTGAAGCTTTCTTT

d_gene: TRBD1
v_gene: TRBV4-1
abundance: few
j_gene: TRBJ2-5
CDR3aa: CASSRSRDSPNTQYF
CDR3nt: TGCGCCAGCAGCCGGAGTAGGGACAGCCCAAACACCCAGTACTTC

d_gene: NA
v_gene: TRBV6-6
abundance: few
j_gene: TRBJ1-2
CDR3aa: CASTVTGGFNYGYTF
CDR3nt: TGTGCCAGCACCGTTACTGGGGGGTTTAACTATGGCTACACCTTC

d_gene: TRBD2
v_gene: TRBV7-3
abundance: NA
j_gene: TRBJ2-3
CDR3aa: CASSPSGSGGRDTQYF
CDR3nt: TGTGCCAGCAGCCCCTCAGGGAGCGGGGGGAGAGATACGCAGTATTTT

d_gene: NA
v_gene: TRBV4-2
abundance: NA
j_gene: TRBJ2-5
CDR3aa: CASSQGGGREETQYF
CDR3nt: TGTGCCAGCAGCCAAGGGGGGGGGCGCGAGGAGACCCAGTACTTC

d_gene: TRBD2
v_gene: TRBV7-2
abundance: few
j_gene: TRBJ2-3
CDR3aa: CASSLWTSGGNTQYF
CDR3nt: TGTGCCAGCAGCTTATGGACTAGCGGGGGGAATACGCAGTATTTT